This T cell receptor (beta chain) is drawn from a study of cytomegalovirus exposure and HLA in healthy donors. Study results and caveats: In a later analysis, TCR association rates varied by HLA locus: DRB1 most, HLA-C fewest.

Healthy bone marrow donors made up the donors. When sampled, the donors appeared nominally healthy, though they likely had unrecorded immune exposures. Comments on this clone: The antigen is unknown.

Trimming stripped 9 bases from V and 5 bases from J, with 18 bases between. Germline V gene sequence: CDR1 SGHRS, CDR2 YFSETQ. There are 13 residues in the CDR3. The PCR used 60 Vbeta and 13 Jbeta primers. TCRdb's table, derived via immunoSEQ multiplex PCR, lists solely in-frame clones and lacks some. The table shows nearly 110,000 clones, with about 70% occurring only once. The sequence derives from a female donor in good health and CMV-seronegative. Sequenced sample: PBMCs. The chain joins TRBV5-1 to TRBJ2-7; D perhaps matches TRBD2 (5 bases). CDR3 DNA: TGCGCCACCCGAGGGCCGGTGGGAAACGAGCAGTACTTC. Translation: CATRGPVGNEQYF.